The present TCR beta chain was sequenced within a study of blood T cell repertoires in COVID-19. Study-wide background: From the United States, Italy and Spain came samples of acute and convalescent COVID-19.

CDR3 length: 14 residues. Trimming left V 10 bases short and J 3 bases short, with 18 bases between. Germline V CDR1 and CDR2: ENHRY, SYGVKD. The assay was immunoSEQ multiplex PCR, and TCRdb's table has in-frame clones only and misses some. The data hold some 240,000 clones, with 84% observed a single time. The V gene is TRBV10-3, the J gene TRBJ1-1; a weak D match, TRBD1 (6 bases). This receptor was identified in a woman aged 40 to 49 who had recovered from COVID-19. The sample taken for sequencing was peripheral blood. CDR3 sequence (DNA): TGTGCCACAAGGGGGAATAAGGGGGACACTGAAGCTTTCTTT. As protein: CATRGNKGDTEAFF.